The 14 T cell receptor beta chains listed next were all sequenced from one sample in a study of cytomegalovirus exposure and HLA in healthy donors. PCR was performed using 60 Vbeta and 13 Jbeta primers. The assay was immunoSEQ multiplex PCR, and TCRdb's table has in-frame clones only and misses some. Altogether roughly 190,000 clones are present, around three quarters being singletons, with the ten largest covering 2% to 2.5%. The sample taken for sequencing was PBMCs. The origin of the receptors is a woman younger than 45 in good health and CMV-seropositive.

The chain links TRBV7-6 to TRBJ2-5; 9 bases align to TRBD1. The germline V gene encodes CDR1 SGHVS and CDR2 FNYEAQ. CDR3 size: 14 residues. The V gene end was trimmed by 9 bases and the J gene end by 4 bases; junction bases not matched to a gene: 9. The CDR3 protein is CASTGGVGGETQYF. The CDR3 region has the DNA TGTGCCAGTACAGGGGGCGTGGGCGGAGAGACCCAGTACTTC.

The rearrangement links TRBV7-9 to TRBJ2-1; D not resolved. The CDR3 is made up of 13 amino acids. Germline V lookup: CDR1 SEHNR, CDR2 FQNEAQ (reference sequence). The ends were cut back, 1 base at V and 8 bases at J, with 9 bases in the middle. CDR3 region: CASSLDSVDEQFF. Here the CDR3 DNA reads TGTGCCAGCAGCTTAGATAGTGTGGATGAGCAGTTCTTC.

This clone was observed a few times. This sequence joins TRBV18 and TRBJ1-1; D unresolved. Germline V gene sequence: CDR1 KGHSH, CDR2 LQKENI. Trimming removed 3 bases at V and 3 bases at J, with 14 bases between. The CDR3 totals 15 residues. CDR3 nucleotides: TGTGCCAGCTCACCCTACCGGGGTAGAGACACTGAAGCTTTCTTT. This gives the protein CASSPYRGRDTEAFF.

CDR3 sequence reads: CASSLPGSALNTEAFF. Written as DNA, the CDR3 is TGTGCCAGCAGCTTACCGGGGTCTGCTTTGAACACTGAAGCTTTCTTT. The J gene is TRBJ1-1, the V gene TRBV7-2; unclear D gene. The CDR3 runs 16 residues. The germline CDR1 and CDR2 sequences are SGHTA and FQGNSA. The V end was cut by 2 bases, the J end by 0 bases, with 13 bases between.

The chain is built from TRBV5-4 and TRBJ1-4; 7 positions agree with TRBD1. The germline V gene has CDR1 SGHNT and CDR2 YYREEE (reference sequence). V dropped 2 bases and J dropped 11; count of bases not matched to a gene: 9. The length of the CDR3 is 14 residues. As DNA, the CDR3 is TGTGCCAGCAGCTTATTCGGGACAGTTGATAAACTGTTTTTT. Translating it yields CASSLFGTVDKLFF.

This clone was seen a handful of times. V is TRBV18 and J is TRBJ1-2, with D unresolved. This CDR3 is built from 14 residues. Trimming removed 5 bases from V and 11 bases from J, with 21 bases in between. In germline, CDR1 is KGHSH, CDR2 LQKENI. The CDR3 DNA sequence: TGTGCCAGCTCAGAGTTTGATCGGGTCGGAGGATACACCTTC. Its translation: CASSEFDRVGGYTF.

V usage is TRBV29-1 and J usage is TRBJ2-7; 7 bases match TRBD1. CDR1 is SQVTM and CDR2 is ANQGSEA in the germline V gene. V trimming: 8 bases; J trimming: 2 bases; junction bases outside the gene matches: 6. The CDR3 runs 12 residues. The CDR3, as DNA: TGCAGCATGAGACAGGGCGCCTACGAGCAGTACTTC. As protein: CSMRQGAYEQYF.

The chain recombines TRBV29-1 with TRBJ2-7, with TRBD1 matching over 7 bases. The trim removed 1 base at V and 2 bases at J, leaving 2 bases unmatched. The CDR3 runs to 13 residues. Germline CDR1 reads SQVTM; CDR2 reads ANQGSEA. CDR3 DNA: TGCAGCGTTGAAGGGGGACAGACCTACGAGCAGTACTTC. Protein product: CSVEGGQTYEQYF.

This clone was found once. V is TRBV7-8 and J is TRBJ2-4; 13 positions match TRBD2. The CDR3 has 20 residues. CDR1 and CDR2 (germline): SGHVS, FQNEAQ. Trimming removed 5 bases from V and 0 bases from J; junction bases left unmatched: 13. In DNA, the CDR3 is TGTGCCAGCAGCCTCCGATGGACTAGCGGGAGACTTCTAGCCAAAAACATTCAGTACTTC. This codes for CASSLRWTSGRLLAKNIQYF. Filled out from reference TRBV7-8 and TRBJ2-4, the complete variable domain reads GAGVSQSPRYKVAKRGQDVALRCDPISGHVSLFWYQQALGQGPEFLTYFQNEAQLDKSGLPSDRFFAERPEGSVSTLKIQRTQQEDSAVYLCASSLRWTSGRLLAKNIQYFGAGTRLSVL.

The chain joins TRBV28 to TRBJ2-2; TRBD1 aligns across 9 bases. Germline V lookup: CDR1 MDHEN, CDR2 SYDVKM. This CDR3 comprises 16 residues. With V trimmed by 8 bases and J by 4 bases, 11 bases remained unmatched. Here the CDR3 DNA reads TGTGCCAGCGGCCGGGACAGGGTTCGCATCACCGGGGAGCTGTTTTTT. Amino acid sequence: CASGRDRVRITGELFF.

J is TRBJ2-7 and V is TRBV28; D unclear. Germline V gene sequence: CDR1 MDHEN, CDR2 SYDVKM. The CDR3 runs to 13 residues. Between the trimmed V and J ends, which lost 6 bases and 3 bases, there was a span of 12 bases. Written as DNA, the CDR3 is TGTGCCAGCAGCCTCCCACTTAACTACGAGCAGTACTTC. Residues: CASSLPLNYEQYF. Full variable domain (rest looked up from reference TRBV28 and TRBJ2-7): DVKVTQSSRYLVKRTGEKVFLECVQDMDHENMFWYRQDPGLGLRLIYFSYDVKMKEKGDIPEGYSVSREKKERFSLILESASTNQTSMYLCASSLPLNYEQYFGPGTRLTVT.

The chain combines TRBV7-2 with TRBJ1-2; no definite D call. Trimming took off 5 bases at V and 0 bases at J, with 13 bases between the two ends. Germline V gene lookup returns CDR1 SGHTA and CDR2 FQGNSA. This CDR3 contains 15 residues. The CDR3 is CASSVGSGTNYGYTF. CDR3 sequence (DNA): TGTGCCAGCAGCGTAGGAAGCGGGACTAACTATGGCTACACCTTC.

The chain joins TRBV7-8 to TRBJ1-1; D gene uncertain. The CDR3 runs to 13 residues. The germline gives CDR1 SGHVS, CDR2 FQNEAQ. V lost 1 base to trimming and J lost 4 bases, with 7 bases between them. The CDR3 sequence is CASSLVEGTEAFF. The CDR3 bases are TGTGCCAGCAGCTTAGTAGAGGGCACTGAAGCTTTCTTT.

This clone was seen a handful of times. The chain joins TRBV7-9 to TRBJ2-5; D gene unclear. Germline V gene lookup returns CDR1 SEHNR and CDR2 FQNEAQ (reference sequence). Trimming shortened V by 3 bases and J by 2 bases, and 16 bases separated the two germline ends. The CDR3 is made up of 16 amino acids. CDR3 sequence reads: CASSFRVQNDQETQYF. The CDR3 region has the DNA TGTGCCAGCAGCTTTCGGGTCCAGAATGATCAAGAGACCCAGTACTTC.